These 4 T cell receptor beta chains share one sample of origin, sequenced in a study of response to subunit inactivated influenza vaccine. TCRdb reprocessed the RT-PCR reads via MiXCR and lists one record per CDR3 protein. Of around 480,000 distinct CDR3 sequences listed, 15% to 20% are singletons. The sequences come from CD4+ T cells sorted from PBMCs, collected around 25 months after vaccination. These receptors all stem from a man between 50 and 75 years old who received an inactivated influenza vaccine.

V is TRBV11-2 and J is TRBJ2-7, with D unresolved. Looked up from germline, CDR1 is SGHAT and CDR2 is FQNNGV. CDR3 size: 11 residues. V lost 0 bases and J 12 bases, leaving 9 bases between the germline ends. The CDR3 DNA reads TGTGCCAGCAGCTTAGAAGAAAATCCGTACTTC. Protein sequence: CASSLEENPYF.

The V and J genes are TRBV11-2 and TRBJ2-3, with TRBD2 matching 11 bases. The germline V gene has CDR1 SGHAT and CDR2 FQNNGV. CDR3 length equals 18 residues. Losses at the gene ends were 2 bases for V and 0 bases for J; bases not matched to a gene: 7. The CDR3 loop is CASSLLAGGATSTDTQYF. CDR3 DNA: TGTGCCAGCAGCTTACTAGCGGGAGGTGCTACTAGCACAGATACGCAGTATTTT.

The CDR3 reads CASSSRSSSETQYF. CDR3 sequence (DNA): TGCGCCAGCAGTTCACGCTCCTCATCGGAGACCCAGTACTTC. The gene calls are TRBV5-1 and TRBJ2-5; D ambiguous. This CDR3 has 14 amino acids. V was shortened by 5 bases and J by 5 bases, with 16 bases between the two germline ends. The germline CDR1 and CDR2 sequences are SGHRS and YFSETQ.

In this sample, this clonotype turned up a few times. The chain carries TRBV10-3 and TRBJ2-7; 9 nucleotides line up with TRBD2. V trimming: 2 bases; J trimming: 7 bases; junction bases outside the gene matches: 6. Germline V gene sequence: CDR1 ENHRY, CDR2 SYGVKD. CDR3 length: 14 residues. CDR3 in amino acids: CAISENSGSREQYF. The CDR3 DNA reads TGTGCCATCAGTGAGAATAGCGGGAGTAGGGAGCAGTACTTC.